This T cell receptor beta chain is drawn from a study of shared clonotypes between healthy human individuals. The V and J ends lost 4 bases and 5 bases respectively, with 16 bases between them. The CDR3 is made up of 14 amino acids. From germline, CDR1 is SGHRS and CDR2 YFSETQ. Evenly divided among several immunoSEQ plates was the genomic DNA of each subset. Authors' analysis steps: As immunoSEQ supplied junction-only sequences (without quality scores), filtering differed. Data came from immunoSEQ multiplex PCR; TCRdb stores just in-frame clones and leaves some out. Clone size and the V and J calls come from that table; the DNA yielded D and trimming. This table holds around 1.9 million clones, 90% to 95% found once. Positive CCR7 selection of CD45RO-negative cells yielded the naive CD8 cells, and terminally differentiated effector memory CD45RA+ cells were excluded.

V and J are TRBV5-1 and TRBJ2-7; D not resolved. The specimen was naive CD8+ T cells from PBMCs. The clonotype comes from a man younger than 30 in good health. Some clones in this sample may be carry-over from other donors' samples. The DNA for the CDR3 is TGCGCCAGCAGCCCGAGGCCCGAATCCAACGAGCAGTACTTC. Protein: CASSPRPESNEQYF.